These 30 T cell receptor beta chains share one sample of origin, sequenced in a study of blood T cells in healthy people across ages. A sample-barcoded 5' primer and a J-beta primer mix were used in a second PCR of roughly 6 to 12 cycles. TCRdb called the 5' RACE reads again in MiXCR, with one record for every CDR3 protein. This sample has over a million distinct CDR3 sequences; about 43% occur once, and the top ten carry 6.5% to 10%. Sequencing was done on a sample of blood. Receptors were obtained from a young woman in good health.

This chain joins TRBV4-1 and TRBJ2-1; perhaps TRBD2 as D (6 bases). The ends were cut back, 2 bases at V and 4 bases at J, with 15 bases in the middle. From germline, CDR1 is MGHRA and CDR2 YSYEKL. The CDR3 has 16 amino acids. In DNA, the CDR3 is TGCGCCAGCAGCCAAACCCGACTAGAATATTACAATGAGCAGTTCTTC. This sequence encodes CASSQTRLEYYNEQFF.

This clonotype has just a few counts. This chain connects TRBV15 to TRBJ1-5; D ambiguous. The CDR3 sequence is 15 residues long. CDR1 LNHNV and CDR2 YYDKDF come from the germline V gene (reference sequence). Trimming removed 0 bases from V and 7 bases from J, with 13 bases in between. DNA for the CDR3: TGTGCCACCAGCAGAGATCTTGGGAATATGCAGCCCCAGCATTTT. Its translation is CATSRDLGNMQPQHF.

V gene TRBV2 combines with J gene TRBJ1-5; 8 bases match TRBD1. Germline CDR1 is SNHLY and CDR2 is FYNNEI. The CDR3 has 14 amino acids. The V gene end was trimmed by 6 bases and the J gene end by 6 bases; junction bases not matched to a gene: 7. CDR3 amino acids: CASSGQGFGQPQHF. The DNA for the CDR3 is TGTGCCAGCAGCGGACAGGGTTTCGGTCAGCCCCAGCATTTT.

This clonotype was detected ten times or more. The chain combines TRBV7-9 with TRBJ2-7, with TRBD1 matching over 7 bases. Germline V gene data show CDR1 as SEHNR and CDR2 as FQNEAQ (reference sequence). Trimming cost V 5 bases and J 3 bases; bases outside gene matches: 7. CDR3 length: 14 amino acids. CDR3 sequence (DNA): TGTGCCAGCAGCCAGGGACAGAGCTTCTACGAGCAGTACTTC. Translating gives CASSQGQSFYEQYF.

This chain links TRBV6-2 or TRBV6-3 with TRBJ1-1; 11 bases are a match to TRBD1. The V and J ends lost 5 bases and 13 bases, in that order; junction bases with no gene match: 15. This CDR3 comprises 15 residues. Germline assignment: CDR1 MNHEY and CDR2 SVGEGT. For the CDR3, the DNA is TGTGCCAGCAGTGACCCCACTGGACAGGGGGCGGGGGATTTCTTT. Encoded protein: CASSDPTGQGAGDFF.

As to this clonotype: Germline is not matched at one junction end, which may reflect a read error. This chain uses TRBV20-1 with TRBJ2-5, with D tentatively TRBD2 (6 bases). The CDR3 spans 16 residues. Germline V CDR1 and CDR2: DFQATT, SNEGSKA (reference sequence). As DNA, the CDR3 is TGCAGTGCTGGAGATGGACGTGGGGACTCAGAAGAGACCCAGTACTTC. Its protein product is CSAGDGRGDSEETQYF.

This clonotype occurred a few times. The gene calls are TRBV6-1 and TRBJ2-5, with 8 bases fitting TRBD2. The DNA end favors TRBJ2-7, so the J call may be wrong. This CDR3 has 15 residues. Looked up from germline, CDR1 is MNHNS and CDR2 is SASEGT. CDR3 DNA: TGTGCCAGCAGTGAAGGCCCAGCGGGAGTCTACGAGCAGTACTTC. Its protein product is CASSEGPAGVYEQYF.

Of note for this clonotype: This may be a read error: a much more frequent sequence differs by one nucleotide. Lacking the conserved final phenylalanine or tryptophan, this CDR3 likely reflects a read error. The genes are TRBV29-1 and TRBJ2-5; D unresolved. Per germline, CDR1 SQVTM and CDR2 ANQGSEA. Trimming stripped 3 bases from V and 9 bases from J, with 14 bases between. The length of the CDR3 is 12 residues. CDR3 DNA sequence: TGCAGCGTTGAGGCAGTTACTGGGGCCCAGTACTCC. Encoded protein: CSVEAVTGAQYS.

This chain connects TRBV6-1 to TRBJ2-5, with a weak D call TRBD2 (6 bases). The germline V and J ends were trimmed by 6 bases and 4 bases, with 9 bases remaining between them. The CDR3 is made up of 12 amino acids. CDR1 MNHNS and CDR2 SASEGT come from the germline V gene. CDR3 in DNA: TGTGCCAGCAGGGGGGGTGTAGAGACCCAGTACTTC. This codes for CASRGGVETQYF.

The rearrangement joins TRBV5-1 to TRBJ1-1, with D unclear. Per germline, CDR1 SGHRS and CDR2 YFSETQ. The CDR3 loop spans 14 amino acids. Deletions cut 0 bases from V and 1 base from J, with 7 bases between. The CDR3 here is CASSLELPNTEAFF. The CDR3 DNA is TGCGCCAGCAGCTTGGAACTTCCGAACACTGAAGCTTTCTTT.

The J gene is TRBJ1-2, the V gene TRBV28, with 9 bases fitting TRBD1. This CDR3 spans 17 amino acids. Germline V CDR1 and CDR2: MDHEN, SYDVKM. Losses at the gene ends were 6 bases for V and 2 bases for J; bases not matched to a gene: 13. CDR3 sequence reads: CASRLPGQGALNYGYTF. CDR3 DNA sequence: TGTGCCAGCAGGCTTCCGGGACAGGGCGCCCTGAACTATGGCTACACCTTC.

J is TRBJ2-5 and V is TRBV25-1; D possibly matches TRBD1 or TRBD2 (6 bases each). Germline V gene sequence: CDR1 MGHDK, CDR2 SYGVNS. The CDR3 length is 11 residues. Trimming pared 4 bases from V and 12 bases from J, leaving 12 bases between. CDR3 sequence (DNA): TGTGCCAGCAGTGGGTCTAGGGGGGAGTACTTC. Amino acids: CASSGSRGEYF.

The chain is built from TRBV7-9 and TRBJ2-7; the D is unclear. The germline V gene has CDR1 SEHNR and CDR2 FQNEAQ (reference sequence). This CDR3 is 14 amino acids long. V shed 5 bases and J shed 5 bases, with 16 bases lying between them. This CDR3 is CASSLRSGSHEQYF. For the CDR3, the DNA is TGTGCCAGCAGCCTGAGGTCAGGCAGCCACGAGCAGTACTTC.

The chain combines TRBV2 with TRBJ1-1, with D unresolved. CDR3 length equals 12 residues. V lost 6 bases and J 5 bases, leaving 10 bases between the germline ends. Germline V gives CDR1 SNHLY, CDR2 FYNNEI. The CDR3 is CASRSPTTEAFF. The DNA for the CDR3 is TGTGCCAGCAGGTCACCGACGACTGAAGCTTTCTTT.

V usage is TRBV7-9 and J usage is TRBJ2-1; 9 nucleotides match TRBD2. The J call may be in error: the DNA end matches TRBJ2-7 better. This CDR3 region has 17 residues. In germline, CDR1 is SEHNR, CDR2 FQNEAQ (reference sequence). The CDR3 nucleotides read TGTGCCAGCAGCTTAGGTGGTAGCGGGAGCTCCTACAATGAGCAGTACTTC. This sequence encodes CASSLGGSGSSYNEQYF.

This chain uses TRBV3-1 with TRBJ2-7, with D hard to call. The J call may be faulty, since TRBJ2-5 better matches the DNA end. Germline V gene data show CDR1 as LGHDT and CDR2 as YNNKEL (reference sequence). The CDR3 is 13 residues long. CDR3 loop: CASSQDLTETQYF. In nucleotides, the CDR3 is TGTGCCAGCAGCCAAGATCTGACGGAGACCCAGTACTTC.

Note on this clonotype: One end of the junction fails to match germline, which may point to a read error. This rearrangement joins TRBV20-1 to TRBJ2-1; TRBD2 matches 13 bases. The CDR3 extends over 16 amino acids. CDR1 and CDR2 (germline): DFQATT, SNEGSKA (reference sequence). The CDR3 loop reads CSAPWTSGSGVDERFF. CDR3 nucleotides: TGCAGTGCACCTTGGACTAGCGGGAGTGGTGTCGATGAGCGGTTCTTC.

The chain employs TRBV28 and TRBJ2-5, with TRBD1 identical over 9 bases. The CDR3 is 15 amino acids. The germline gives CDR1 MDHEN, CDR2 SYDVKM. V was clipped by 2 bases and J by 2 bases; unmatched bases: 3. CDR3 amino acids: CASSLGDRVQETQYF. CDR3 bases: TGTGCCAGCAGTTTAGGGGACAGGGTTCAAGAGACCCAGTACTTC.

The chain has TRBV9 and TRBJ2-2; D is possibly TRBD1 (6 bases). The V end lost 2 bases, the J end lost 6 bases, and 17 bases lay between the germline ends. CDR1 SGDLS and CDR2 YYNGEE come from the germline V gene. The CDR3 spans 16 residues. The CDR3 bases are TGTGCCAGCAGCGTTACAGGGATAGGTAGTGCCGGGGAGCTGTTTTTT. Encoded protein: CASSVTGIGSAGELFF.

There are a few counts of this clonotype. The rearrangement joins TRBV6-6 to TRBJ1-5; D unresolved. The CDR3 covers 13 residues. V dropped 7 bases and J dropped 5 bases, with 12 bases sitting between them. Germline values: CDR1 MNHNY, CDR2 SVGAGI (reference sequence). The CDR3 loop reads CASTSQSDQPQHF. As DNA, the CDR3 is TGTGCCAGCACCTCCCAGTCAGATCAGCCCCAGCATTTT.

This clonotype appeared a few times. This chain links TRBV5-1 with TRBJ2-5; possibly TRBD1 or TRBD2 for D (5 bases each). The CDR3 loop spans 16 amino acids. Germline-derived CDR1 and CDR2 are SGHRS and YFSETQ. V was clipped by 4 bases and J by 0 bases, with 16 bases between them. The CDR3 here is CASSTRQSPYQETQYF. In nucleotides, the CDR3 is TGCGCCAGCAGCACTAGACAGAGTCCGTACCAAGAGACCCAGTACTTC. Full variable domain (remainder filled in from reference TRBV5-1 and TRBJ2-5): KAGVTQTPRYLIKTRGQQVTLSCSPISGHRSVSWYQQTPGQGLQFLFEYFSETQRNKGNFPGRFSGRQFSNSRSEMNVSTLELGDSALYLCASSTRQSPYQETQYFGPGTRLLVL.

The chain links TRBV18 to TRBJ1-5; D remains ambiguous. Per germline, CDR1 KGHSH and CDR2 LQKENI. V shed 5 bases and J shed 4 bases, with 9 bases lying between them. The CDR3 has 13 residues. The CDR3 DNA reads as TGTGCCAGCTCAGGTTCAATGAATCAGCCCCAGCATTTT. It specifies CASSGSMNQPQHF.

This sequence joins TRBV28 and TRBJ1-1, with D perhaps TRBD1 (5 bases). Trimming removed 1 base from V and 1 base from J, with 7 bases in between. Per germline, CDR1 MDHEN and CDR2 SYDVKM. This CDR3 region has 14 residues. The CDR3 region has the DNA TGTGCCAGCAGTTTATTGAGGGGGAACACTGAAGCTTTCTTT. This codes for CASSLLRGNTEAFF.

This chain links TRBV13 with TRBJ2-1; tentatively, D is TRBD1 or TRBD2 (5 bases each). The CDR3 is 16 residues long. The germline CDR1 and CDR2 sequences are PRHDT and FYEKMQ (reference sequence). With 4 bases removed from V and 2 bases from J, the gap between germline ends came to 15 bases. The CDR3 DNA reads TGTGCCAGCAGCTCCCGCTTGGGGGACCCCTACAATGAGCAGTTCTTC. It is translated as CASSSRLGDPYNEQFF.

This chain joins TRBV12-5 and TRBJ2-1, with D tentatively TRBD1 or TRBD2 (6 bases each). The DNA end is a closer match to TRBJ2-7, so the J assignment may be wrong. The CDR3 consists of 15 residues. The germline CDR1 and CDR2 sequences are LGHNT and FRNRAP. The CDR3 region is CASGLERGGRNEQYF. DNA for the CDR3: TGTGCTAGTGGTTTGGAACGAGGGGGGCGCAATGAGCAGTACTTC.

This clonotype was found a few times. The chain carries TRBV29-1 and TRBJ1-2, with D unresolved. The germline gives CDR1 SQVTM, CDR2 ANQGSEA. There are 14 residues in the CDR3. The V end was cut by 2 bases, the J end by 1 base, with 11 bases between. For the CDR3, the DNA is TGCAGCGTTGAACGGGAAAAATTTAACTATGGCTACACCTTC. Translated: CSVEREKFNYGYTF.

This clonotype appeared a few times. The junction does not match germline at one end; this may be a read error. V is TRBV4-1 and J is TRBJ1-1, with D hard to call. CDR3 length: 14 residues. Per germline, CDR1 MGHRA and CDR2 YSYEKL. CDR3 residues: CASSQGAGNTEAFF. Written as DNA, the CDR3 is TGTGCCAGCAGCCAAGGTGCGGGGAACACTGAAGCTTTCTTT.

The rearrangement uses TRBV14 and TRBJ2-3, with 15 bases that match TRBD2. This CDR3 is 17 amino acids long. Germline assignment: CDR1 SGHDN and CDR2 FVKESK. Trimming at V came to 4 bases and at J to 6 bases, leaving 8 bases not matched to a gene. CDR3 sequence reads: CASSPGLAGGPSDTQYF. CDR3 in DNA: TGTGCCAGCAGCCCCGGACTAGCGGGAGGGCCATCGGATACGCAGTATTTT.

V is TRBV24-1 and J is TRBJ2-1; 11 bases map to TRBD2. Germline trimming cut 5 bases from V and 4 bases from J; bases unmatched to any gene: 9. This CDR3 is built from 17 residues. The germline V gene encodes CDR1 KGHDR and CDR2 SFDVKD. The CDR3 sequence: CATSGSSGTSGYNEQFF. The CDR3, as DNA: TGTGCCACCAGTGGCTCATCCGGGACTAGCGGATACAATGAGCAGTTCTTC.

In this sample, this clonotype turned up a few times. Compared with germline, one end of the junction differs, possibly owing to a read error. This chain joins TRBV11-2 and TRBJ2-3; 14 nucleotides match TRBD2. The CDR3 runs to 17 residues. CDR1 is SGHAT, CDR2 FQNNGV, per germline. The CDR3 loop reads CASSLRGLAGGTDTQYF. CDR3 bases: TGTGCCAGTAGCTTAAGGGGACTAGCGGGGGGCACAGATACGCAGTATTTT.